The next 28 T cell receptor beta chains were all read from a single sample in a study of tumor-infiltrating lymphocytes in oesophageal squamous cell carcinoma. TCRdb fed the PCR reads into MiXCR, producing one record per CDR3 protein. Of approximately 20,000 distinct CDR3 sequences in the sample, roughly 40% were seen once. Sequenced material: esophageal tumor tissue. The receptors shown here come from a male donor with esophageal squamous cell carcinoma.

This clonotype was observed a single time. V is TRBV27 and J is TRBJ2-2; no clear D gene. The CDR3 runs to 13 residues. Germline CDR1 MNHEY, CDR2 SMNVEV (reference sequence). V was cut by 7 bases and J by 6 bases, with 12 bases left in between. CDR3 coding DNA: TGTGCCAGCACCTTTGTAGGATCCGGGGAGCTGTTTTTT. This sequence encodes CASTFVGSGELFF.

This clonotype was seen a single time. The CDR3 bases are TGTGCCAGCAGCTCGGGACAGGGAGACTACAATGAGCAGTTCTTC. Translation: CASSSGQGDYNEQFF. The V call is TRBV11-1, the J call TRBJ2-1; 9 bases line up with TRBD1. The V gene end was trimmed by 4 bases and the J gene end by 3 bases; junction bases not matched to a gene: 4. There are 15 residues in the CDR3. CDR1 is SGHAT and CDR2 is FQDESV in the germline V gene (reference sequence).

CDR3 nucleotides: TGCGCCAGCAGTGTTTCTAGCGGGGTCCAAGAGACCCAGTACTTC. It yields the protein CASSVSSGVQETQYF. V and J are TRBV10-2 and TRBJ2-1, with 9 bases identical to TRBD2. The J call is uncertain, as TRBJ2-5 better fits the DNA end. Germline V gene sequence: CDR1 WSHSY, CDR2 SAAADI. The CDR3 covers 15 residues.

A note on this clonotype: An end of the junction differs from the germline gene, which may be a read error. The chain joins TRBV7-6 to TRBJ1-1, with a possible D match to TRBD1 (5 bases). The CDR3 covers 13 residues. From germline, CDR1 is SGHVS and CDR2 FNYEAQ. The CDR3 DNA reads TGTGCTAGCAGCTTAGGGGAGAACACTGAAGCTTTCTTT. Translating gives CASSLGENTEAFF. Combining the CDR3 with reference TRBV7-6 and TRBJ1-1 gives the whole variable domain GAGVSQSPRYKVTKRGQDVALRCDPISGHVSLYWYRQALGQGPEFLTYFNYEAQQDKSGLPNDRFSAERPEGSISTLTIQRTEQRDSAMYRCASSLGENTEAFFGQGTRLTVV.

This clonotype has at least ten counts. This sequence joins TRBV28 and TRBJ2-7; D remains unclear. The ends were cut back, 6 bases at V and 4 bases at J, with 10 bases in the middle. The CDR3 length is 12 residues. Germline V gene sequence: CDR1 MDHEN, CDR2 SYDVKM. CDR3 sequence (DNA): TGTGCCAGCAGCCACACATCGTACGAGCAGTACTTC. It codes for CASSHTSYEQYF.

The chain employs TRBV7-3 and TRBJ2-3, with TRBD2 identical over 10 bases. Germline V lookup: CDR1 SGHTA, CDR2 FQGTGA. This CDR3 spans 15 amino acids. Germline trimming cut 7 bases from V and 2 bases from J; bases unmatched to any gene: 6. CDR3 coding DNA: TGTGCCAGCACACAAGGGACTAGCGACACAGATACGCAGTATTTT. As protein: CASTQGTSDTDTQYF.

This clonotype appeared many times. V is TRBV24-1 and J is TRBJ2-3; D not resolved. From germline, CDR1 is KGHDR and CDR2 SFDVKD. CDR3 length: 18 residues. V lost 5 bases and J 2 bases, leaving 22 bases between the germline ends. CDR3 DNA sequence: TGTGCCACCAGTGTGATGAAAGTTAGATGGTTGGACACAGATACGCAGTATTTT. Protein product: CATSVMKVRWLDTDTQYF.

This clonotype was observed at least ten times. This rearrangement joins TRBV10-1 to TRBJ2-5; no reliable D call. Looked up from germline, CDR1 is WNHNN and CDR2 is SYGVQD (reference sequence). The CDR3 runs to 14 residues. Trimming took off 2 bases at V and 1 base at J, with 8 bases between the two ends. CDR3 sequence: CASSEDSSQETQYF. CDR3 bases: TGCGCCAGCAGTGAGGATAGCAGCCAAGAGACCCAGTACTTC.

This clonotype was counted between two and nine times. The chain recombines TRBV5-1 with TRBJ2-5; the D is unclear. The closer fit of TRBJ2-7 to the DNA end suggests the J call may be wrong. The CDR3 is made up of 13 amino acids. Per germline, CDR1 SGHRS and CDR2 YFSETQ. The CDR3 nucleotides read TGCGCCAGCAGCCCCCCCTGGAAACCCGAGCAGTACTTC. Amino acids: CASSPPWKPEQYF.

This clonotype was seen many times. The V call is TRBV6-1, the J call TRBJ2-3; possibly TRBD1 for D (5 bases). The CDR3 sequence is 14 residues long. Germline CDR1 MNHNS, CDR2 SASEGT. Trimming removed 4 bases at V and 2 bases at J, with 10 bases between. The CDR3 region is CASSGSGPTDTQYF. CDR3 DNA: TGTGCCAGCAGTGGTTCAGGGCCCACAGATACGCAGTATTTT.

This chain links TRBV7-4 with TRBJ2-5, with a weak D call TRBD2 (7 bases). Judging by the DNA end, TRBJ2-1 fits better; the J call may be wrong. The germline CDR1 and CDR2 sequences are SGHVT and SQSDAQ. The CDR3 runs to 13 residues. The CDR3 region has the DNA TGTGCCAGCAGCTTGGGGGGGGGCGATGAGCAGTTCTTC. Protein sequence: CASSLGGGDEQFF.

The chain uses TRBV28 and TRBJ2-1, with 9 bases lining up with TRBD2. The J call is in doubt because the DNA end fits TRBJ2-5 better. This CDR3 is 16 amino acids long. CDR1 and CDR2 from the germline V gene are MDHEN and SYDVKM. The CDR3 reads CASSSGASGDQETQYF. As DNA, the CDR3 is TGTGCCAGCAGTTCTGGGGCTAGCGGGGACCAAGAGACCCAGTACTTC.

In nucleotides, the CDR3 is TGCGCCAGCAGCGTGTCAACAGGGGAGGAGACCCAGTTCTTC. Translation: CASSVSTGEETQFF. The V and J genes are TRBV5-1 and TRBJ2-3; D is possibly TRBD1 (7 bases). The DNA end favors TRBJ2-1, so the J call may be wrong. Germline V gives CDR1 SGHRS, CDR2 YFSETQ. This CDR3 is built from 14 residues.

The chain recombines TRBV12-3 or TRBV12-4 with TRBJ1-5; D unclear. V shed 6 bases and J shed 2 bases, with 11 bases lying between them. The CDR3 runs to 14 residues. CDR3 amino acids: CASRQNLGNQPQHF. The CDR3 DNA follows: TGTGCCAGCAGGCAGAATTTGGGCAATCAGCCCCAGCATTTT.

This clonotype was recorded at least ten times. The chain's CDR3 is CARSCPVTSANQPQHF. The CDR3 bases are TGTGCCAGAAGCTGCCCCGTGACCTCCGCCAATCAGCCCCAGCATTTT. The chain uses TRBV5-3 and TRBJ1-5; the D is unclear. TRBV5-3 belongs to the ORF category, with a function that is uncertain. There are 16 residues in the CDR3. Between the trimmed V and J ends, which lost 3 bases and 3 bases, there was a span of 16 bases.

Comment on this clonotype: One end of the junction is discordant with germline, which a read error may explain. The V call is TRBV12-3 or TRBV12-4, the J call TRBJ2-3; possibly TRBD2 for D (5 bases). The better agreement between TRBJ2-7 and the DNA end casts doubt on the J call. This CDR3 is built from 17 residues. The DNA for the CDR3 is TGTGCCGGCAGTTCTCGAAGGACTGGCGACTCCTCCTACGGGCAGTACTTC. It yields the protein CAGSSRRTGDSSYGQYF.

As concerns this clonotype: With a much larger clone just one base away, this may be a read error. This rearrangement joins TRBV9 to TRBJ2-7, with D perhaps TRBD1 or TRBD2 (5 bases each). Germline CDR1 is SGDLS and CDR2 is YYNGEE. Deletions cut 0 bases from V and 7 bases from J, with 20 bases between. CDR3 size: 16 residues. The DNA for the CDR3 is TGTGCCAGCAGCGTAGAGGGCCTCGGGGCCTACAATGAGCAGTACTTC. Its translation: CASSVEGLGAYNEQYF.

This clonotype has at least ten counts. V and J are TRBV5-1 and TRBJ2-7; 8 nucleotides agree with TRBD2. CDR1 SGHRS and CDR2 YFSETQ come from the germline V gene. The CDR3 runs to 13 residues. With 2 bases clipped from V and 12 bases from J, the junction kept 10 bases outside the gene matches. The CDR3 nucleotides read TGCGCCAGCAGCTTTGACCCGGGGGGGGCTTCGTACTTC. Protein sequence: CASSFDPGGASYF.

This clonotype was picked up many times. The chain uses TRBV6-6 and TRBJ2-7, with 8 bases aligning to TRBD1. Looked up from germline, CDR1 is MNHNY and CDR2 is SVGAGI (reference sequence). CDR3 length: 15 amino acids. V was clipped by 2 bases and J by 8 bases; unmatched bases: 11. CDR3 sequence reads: CASSYEDRDLTQQYF. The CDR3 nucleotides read TGTGCCAGCAGTTACGAGGACAGGGACCTTACGCAGCAGTACTTC.

CDR3 coding DNA: TGCAGCGTTGCCCTAGGGGCGACAGGCAACAATCAGCCCCAGCATTTT. Its translation is CSVALGATGNNQPQHF. The rearrangement links TRBV29-1 to TRBJ1-5, with D perhaps matching TRBD1 (6 bases). CDR1 SQVTM and CDR2 ANQGSEA come from the germline V gene. V was pared by 4 bases and J by 3 bases, with 19 bases between. The CDR3 runs to 16 residues.

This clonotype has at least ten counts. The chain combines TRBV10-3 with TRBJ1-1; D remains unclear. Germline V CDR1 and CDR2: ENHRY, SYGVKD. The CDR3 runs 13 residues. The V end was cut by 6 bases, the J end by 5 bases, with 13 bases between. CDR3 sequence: CAISGEVPTEAFF. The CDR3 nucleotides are TGTGCCATCAGCGGTGAGGTGCCGACTGAAGCTTTCTTT.

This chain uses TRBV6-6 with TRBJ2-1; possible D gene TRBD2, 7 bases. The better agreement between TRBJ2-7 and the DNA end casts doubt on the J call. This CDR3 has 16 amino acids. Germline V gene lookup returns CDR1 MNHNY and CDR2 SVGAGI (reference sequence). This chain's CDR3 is CASSYDRTRWTDTQYF. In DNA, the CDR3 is TGTGCCAGCAGTTACGATCGGACTAGATGGACAGATACGCAGTACTTC.

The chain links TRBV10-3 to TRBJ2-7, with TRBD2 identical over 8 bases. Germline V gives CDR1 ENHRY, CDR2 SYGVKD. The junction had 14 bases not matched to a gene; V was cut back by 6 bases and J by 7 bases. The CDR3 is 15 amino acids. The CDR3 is CAIRAPSGFSNEQYF. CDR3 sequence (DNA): TGTGCCATCAGAGCGCCTAGCGGGTTTAGCAATGAGCAGTACTTC.

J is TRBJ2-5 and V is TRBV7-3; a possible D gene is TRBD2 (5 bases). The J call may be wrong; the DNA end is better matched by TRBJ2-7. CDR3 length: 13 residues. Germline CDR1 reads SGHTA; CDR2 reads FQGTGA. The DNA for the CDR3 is TGTGCCAGCAGCTTACGGGACTCCTACGAGCAGTACTTC. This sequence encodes CASSLRDSYEQYF.

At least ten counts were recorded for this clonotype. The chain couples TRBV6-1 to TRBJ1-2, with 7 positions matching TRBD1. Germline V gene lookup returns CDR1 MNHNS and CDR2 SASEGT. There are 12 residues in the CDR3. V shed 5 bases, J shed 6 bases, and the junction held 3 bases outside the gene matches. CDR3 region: CASSTTGNGYTF. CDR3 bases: TGTGCCAGCAGTACGACAGGGAATGGCTACACCTTC.

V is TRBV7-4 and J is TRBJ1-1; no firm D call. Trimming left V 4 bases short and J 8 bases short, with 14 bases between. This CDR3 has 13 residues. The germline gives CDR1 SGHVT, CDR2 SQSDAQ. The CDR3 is CASSWFVGTEAFF. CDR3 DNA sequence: TGTGCCAGCAGCTGGTTTGTGGGCACCGAAGCTTTCTTT.

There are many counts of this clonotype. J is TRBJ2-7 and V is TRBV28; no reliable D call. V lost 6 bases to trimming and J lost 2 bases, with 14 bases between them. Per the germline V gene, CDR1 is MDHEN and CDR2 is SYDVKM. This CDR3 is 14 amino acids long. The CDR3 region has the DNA TGTGCCAGCAGACTTAACGACGGACCCTACGAGCAGTACTTC. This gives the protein CASRLNDGPYEQYF. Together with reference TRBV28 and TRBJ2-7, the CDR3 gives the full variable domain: DVKVTQSSRYLVKRTGEKVFLECVQDMDHENMFWYRQDPGLGLRLIYFSYDVKMKEKGDIPEGYSVSREKKERFSLILESASTNQTSMYLCASRLNDGPYEQYFGPGTRLTVT.

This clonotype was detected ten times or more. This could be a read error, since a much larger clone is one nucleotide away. Here the CDR3 reads CASSSRGQGAYNEQYF. The CDR3 bases are TGTGCCAGCAGCTCAAGGGGGCAGGGGGCATACAATGAGCAGTACTTC. The J gene is TRBJ2-5, the V gene TRBV7-9; 8 nucleotides match TRBD1. Germline V gene sequence: CDR1 SEHNR, CDR2 FQNEAQ (reference sequence). V lost 4 bases to trimming and J lost 11 bases; unmatched junction nucleotides: 18. The CDR3 contains 16 residues. Drawing the rest from reference TRBV7-9 and TRBJ2-5, the complete variable domain is DTGVSQNPRHKITKRGQNVTFRCDPISEHNRLYWYRQTLGQGPEFLTYFQNEAQLEKSRLLSDRFSAERPKGSFSTLEIQRTEQGDSAMYLCASSSRGQGAYNEQYFGPGTRLLVL.